These 9 T cell receptor beta chains share one sample of origin, sequenced in a study of T cell changes during pregnancy in multiple sclerosis. Clones were sequenced by immunoSEQ multiplex PCR, and TCRdb holds only the in-frame ones, with some missing. This table has under 95,000 clones, under 95% appearing once. This material consisted of CD4+ T cells from peripheral blood mononuclear cells, taken before pregnancy. These receptors came from a female donor with multiple sclerosis, enrolled in a pregnancy study.

The chain recombines TRBV21-1 with TRBJ1-2. TRBV21-1 is noted as a pseudogene. This CDR3 is built from 14 residues. The CDR3 sequence is CASSKGGSGYGYTF. CDR3 DNA sequence: TGTGCCAGCAGCAAAGGTGGATCGGGCTATGGCTACACCTTC.

The gene calls are TRBV19 and TRBJ2-1, with D perhaps TRBD2 (6 bases). Trimming took 3 bases from V and 8 from J, leaving 14 bases between them. CDR3 length equals 14 residues. Per germline, CDR1 LNHDA and CDR2 SQIVND (reference sequence). As DNA, the CDR3 is TGTGCCAGTAGTATTGGGGACTTTAGAGATGAGCAGTTCTTC. Translation: CASSIGDFRDEQFF.

The rearrangement links TRBV4-1 to TRBJ2-3; TRBD1 matches at 7 bases. Germline V gene data show CDR1 as MGHRA and CDR2 as YSYEKL. J gave up 3 bases and V 4 bases, and 16 bases lay outside the gene matches. CDR3 length: 18 residues. The CDR3 region has the DNA TGCGCCAGCAGCCCCGAGAGAGGACAGGTACGGTTTACAGATACGCAGTATTTT. Its translation: CASSPERGQVRFTDTQYF.

The V gene is TRBV5-6, the J gene TRBJ2-1; 7 bases map to TRBD2. CDR1 SGHDT and CDR2 YYEEEE come from the germline V gene. The V segment lost 4 bases and the J segment 0 bases; nucleotides outside the gene matches: 7. This CDR3 spans 16 amino acids. CDR3 nucleotides: TGTGCCAGCAGCCCGGTAGCGGGTAGCTCCTACAATGAGCAGTTCTTC. It specifies CASSPVAGSSYNEQFF.

The gene calls are TRBV6-1 and TRBJ2-3, with a weak D call TRBD1 (6 bases). V shed 8 bases and J shed 1 base, with 13 bases lying between them. Germline assignment: CDR1 MNHNS and CDR2 SASEGT. The CDR3 covers 14 residues. This CDR3 is CASEGQWGTDTQYF. The CDR3 coding sequence is TGTGCCAGCGAAGGACAGTGGGGCACAGATACGCAGTATTTT.

The gene calls are TRBV6-6 and TRBJ2-3, with 12 bases identical to TRBD2. CDR1 and CDR2 (germline): MNHNY, SVGAGI (reference sequence). V lost 4 bases to trimming and J lost 5 bases; unmatched junction nucleotides: 1. This CDR3 is built from 14 residues. The CDR3 region is CASSSSGGGDTQYF. For the CDR3, the DNA is TGTGCCAGCAGTTCTAGCGGGGGGGGAGATACGCAGTATTTT.

V is TRBV6-1 and J is TRBJ2-2, with D possibly matching TRBD2 (5 bases). This CDR3 contains 15 residues. Germline CDR1 is MNHNS and CDR2 is SASEGT. The V end lost 9 bases, the J end lost 0 bases, and 14 bases lay between the germline ends. This CDR3 is CASVLRAANTGELFF. CDR3 in DNA: TGTGCCAGTGTTCTGAGGGCCGCGAACACCGGGGAGCTGTTTTTT.

The V call is TRBV7-8, the J call TRBJ2-7; the match to TRBD2 covers 14 bases. Germline-derived CDR1 and CDR2 are SGHVS and FQNEAQ. The CDR3 length is 17 residues. With 7 bases clipped from V and 4 bases from J, the junction kept 12 bases outside the gene matches. The CDR3 spells CASIPGTSGSGGYEQYF. CDR3 DNA sequence: TGTGCCAGCATACCGGGGACTAGCGGGAGTGGTGGGTACGAGCAGTACTTC.

This sequence joins TRBV6-5 and TRBJ2-7, with 7 bases identical to TRBD2. The CDR3 runs 14 residues. V shed 6 bases and J 1 base; nucleotides not matched to a gene: 6. Germline V gives CDR1 MNHEY, CDR2 SVGAGI. In DNA form, the CDR3 reads TGTGCCAGCAGCCGACTAGCCGGATCCTACGAGCAGTACTTC. Translated: CASSRLAGSYEQYF.